This T cell receptor beta chain was found in a study of monozygotic twins with inflammatory bowel disease. Whole-study results and caveats: For IBD patients, clonotypes shared with others were fewer than for healthy twins, especially with disease activity. Healthy co-twins, by inverse Simpson, had higher TCRbeta diversity than their siblings with IBD.

UMIs incorporating a 6-nucleotide sample barcode were appended by means of template switching. cDNA for TCRalpha and TCRbeta was amplified by nested PCRs of 15 to 20 then 8 to 10 cycles. TCRdb reworked the 5' RACE reads into one entry per CDR3 protein, no DNA. The sample holds 150,000 to 200,000 distinct CDR3 sequences. Details on this clonotype: Its target is not known.

The source material was blood. The receptor was isolated from a human donor with ulcerative colitis or Crohn's disease, or a healthy co-twin of an affected twin (not recorded which).

CDR3 in amino acids: CASIASLNSYNEQFF. The gene calls are TRBV6-2 or TRBV6-3 and TRBJ2-1. This CDR3 spans 15 amino acids. Looked up from germline, CDR1 is MNHEY and CDR2 is SVGEGT.